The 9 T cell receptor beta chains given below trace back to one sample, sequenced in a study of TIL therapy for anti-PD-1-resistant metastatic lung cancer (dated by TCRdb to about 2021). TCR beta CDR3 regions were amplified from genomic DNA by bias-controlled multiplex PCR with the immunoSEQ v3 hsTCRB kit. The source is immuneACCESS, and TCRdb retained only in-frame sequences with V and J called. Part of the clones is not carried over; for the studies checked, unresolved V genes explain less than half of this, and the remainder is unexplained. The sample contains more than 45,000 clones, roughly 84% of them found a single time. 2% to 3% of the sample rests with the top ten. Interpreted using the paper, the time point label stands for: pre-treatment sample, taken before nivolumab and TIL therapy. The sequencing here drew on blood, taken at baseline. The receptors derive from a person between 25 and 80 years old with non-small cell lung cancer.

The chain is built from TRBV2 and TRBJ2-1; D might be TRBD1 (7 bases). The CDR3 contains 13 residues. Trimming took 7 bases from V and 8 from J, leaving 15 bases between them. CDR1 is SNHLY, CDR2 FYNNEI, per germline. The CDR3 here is CASKLEGAHEQFF. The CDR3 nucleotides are TGTGCCAGCAAGTTGGAGGGGGCCCATGAGCAGTTCTTC.

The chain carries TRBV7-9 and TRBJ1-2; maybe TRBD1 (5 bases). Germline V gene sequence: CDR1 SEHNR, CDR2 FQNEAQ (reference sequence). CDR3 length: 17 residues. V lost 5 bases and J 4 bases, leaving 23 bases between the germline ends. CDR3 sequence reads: CASSGGERPQGLYGYTF. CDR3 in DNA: TGTGCCAGCAGCGGAGGTGAACGGCCTCAGGGCCTCTATGGCTACACCTTC.

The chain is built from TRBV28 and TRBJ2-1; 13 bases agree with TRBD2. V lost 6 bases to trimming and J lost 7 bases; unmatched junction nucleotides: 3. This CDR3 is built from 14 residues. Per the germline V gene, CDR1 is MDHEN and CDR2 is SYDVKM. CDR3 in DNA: TGTGCCAGCAGCGGACTAGCGGGAGTGAATGAGCAGTTCTTC. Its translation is CASSGLAGVNEQFF.

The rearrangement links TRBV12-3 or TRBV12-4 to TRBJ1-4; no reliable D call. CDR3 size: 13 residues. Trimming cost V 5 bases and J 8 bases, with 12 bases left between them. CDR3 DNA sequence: TGTGCCAGCAGTCCGGACGCGAGGGAAAAACTGTTTTTT. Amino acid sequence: CASSPDAREKLFF.

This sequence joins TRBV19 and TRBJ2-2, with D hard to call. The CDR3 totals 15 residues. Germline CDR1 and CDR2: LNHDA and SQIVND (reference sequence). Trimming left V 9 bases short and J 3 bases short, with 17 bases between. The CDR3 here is CASVNNPRYTGELFF. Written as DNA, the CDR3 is TGTGCCAGCGTAAATAATCCCCGATACACCGGGGAGCTGTTTTTT.

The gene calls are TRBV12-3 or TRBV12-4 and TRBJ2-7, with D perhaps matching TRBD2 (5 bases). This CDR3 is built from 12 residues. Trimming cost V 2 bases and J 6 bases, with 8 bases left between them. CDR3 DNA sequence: TGTGCCAGCAGTTTAAGTGGAGGCGAGCAGTACTTC. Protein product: CASSLSGGEQYF.

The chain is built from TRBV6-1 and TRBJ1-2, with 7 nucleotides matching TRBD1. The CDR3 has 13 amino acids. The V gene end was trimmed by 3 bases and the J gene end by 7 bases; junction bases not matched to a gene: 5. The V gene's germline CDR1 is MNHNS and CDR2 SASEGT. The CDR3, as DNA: TGTGCCAGCAGTGAGGTAGGGGGCGTTGGCTACACCTTC. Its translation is CASSEVGGVGYTF.

The DNA of the CDR3 is TGTGCCAGCAGGAGACTAGCGCTAGATACGCAGTATTTT. Protein: CASRRLALDTQYF. The rearrangement uses TRBV28 and TRBJ2-3; 8 nucleotides align to TRBD2. CDR3 length: 13 amino acids. Germline V gives CDR1 MDHEN, CDR2 SYDVKM. The ends lost 6 bases at V and 5 bases at J; junction bases unmatched: 4.

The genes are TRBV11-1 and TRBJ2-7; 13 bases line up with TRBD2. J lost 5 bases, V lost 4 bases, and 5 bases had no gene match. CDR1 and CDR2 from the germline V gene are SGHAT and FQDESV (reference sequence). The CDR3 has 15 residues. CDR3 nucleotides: TGTGCCAGCAGCTCCGGACTAGCGGGAGTCCACGAGCAGTACTTC. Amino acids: CASSSGLAGVHEQYF.